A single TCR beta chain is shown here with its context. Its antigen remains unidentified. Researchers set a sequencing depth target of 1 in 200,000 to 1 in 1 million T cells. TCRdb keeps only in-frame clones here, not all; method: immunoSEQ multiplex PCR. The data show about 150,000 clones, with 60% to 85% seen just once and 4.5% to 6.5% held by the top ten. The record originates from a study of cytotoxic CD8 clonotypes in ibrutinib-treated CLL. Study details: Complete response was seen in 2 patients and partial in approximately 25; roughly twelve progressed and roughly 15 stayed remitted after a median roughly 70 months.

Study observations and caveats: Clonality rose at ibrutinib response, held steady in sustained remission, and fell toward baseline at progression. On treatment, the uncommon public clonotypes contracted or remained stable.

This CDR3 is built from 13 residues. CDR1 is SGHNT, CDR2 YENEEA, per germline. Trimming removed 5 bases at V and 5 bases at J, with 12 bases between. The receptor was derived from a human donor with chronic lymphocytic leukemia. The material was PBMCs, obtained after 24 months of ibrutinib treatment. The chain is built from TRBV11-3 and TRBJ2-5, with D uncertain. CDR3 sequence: CASSQSFRETQYF. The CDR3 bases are TGTGCCAGCAGCCAAAGTTTTCGGGAGACCCAGTACTTC.